These 27 T cell receptor beta chains came from one sample sequenced in a study of human T cells and chemical hapten exposure (dated by TCRdb to the early 2020s). The label giving this sample's time point can be read as: patch test 3, about 24 weeks after DPC sensitization. Read against the paper, the sample's treatment or condition label means: therapeutic diphenylcyclopropenone sensitization with weekly scalp DPC. Library preparation was by RACE. The instrument given in TCRdb is NextSeq 500. Using fastp trimming at Q25 and MiXCR clonotype assembly, TCRdb reanalyzed the public sequencing data and kept in-frame beta chains. Duplicate CDR3 protein sequences are folded into a single record with the most common DNA and genes. For this sample the table gives 82,000 or so distinct CDR3 sequences, of which 13% were detected only once. More than 4.5% of the sample belongs to the ten largest clones. Sample: whole blood, taken in connection with sensitization to the hapten diphenylcyclopropenone (DPC). The source is a woman between 50 and 59 years old with alopecia areata. Some clones in this sample may be carry-over from other donors' samples.

The chain combines TRBV19 with TRBJ1-1; D is unclear. The CDR3 covers 16 residues. Trimming took 5 bases from V and 0 from J, leaving 16 bases between them. CDR1 and CDR2 (germline): LNHDA, SQIVND (reference sequence). The CDR3 DNA is TGTGCCAGTAGTGTGGACGTCTCGCTCATGAACACTGAAGCTTTCTTT. Protein product: CASSVDVSLMNTEAFF.

This clonotype came up a few times. The rearrangement links TRBV5-1 to TRBJ1-2; 7 bases map to TRBD1. From germline, CDR1 is SGHRS and CDR2 YFSETQ. V lost 4 bases and J lost 6; bases outside the gene matches: 3. The CDR3 sequence is 12 residues long. DNA of the CDR3: TGCGCCAGCAGCATAGGGGGCGATGGCTACACCTTC. Protein sequence: CASSIGGDGYTF.

This clonotype was recorded at least ten times. This chain connects TRBV14 to TRBJ2-2; D call uncertain. Germline values: CDR1 SGHDN, CDR2 FVKESK. The V and J ends lost 8 bases and 1 base respectively, with 14 bases between them. The CDR3 has 15 amino acids. The CDR3 loop reads CASRNSHLNTGELFF. CDR3 nucleotides: TGTGCCAGCCGTAACTCACACCTGAACACCGGGGAGCTGTTTTTT.

This clonotype was found a few times. This chain connects TRBV20-1 to TRBJ2-3, with D unclear. The length of the CDR3 is 12 residues. Germline V gene lookup returns CDR1 DFQATT and CDR2 SNEGSKA (reference sequence). V gave up 6 bases and J gave up 0 bases, with 7 bases separating them. In nucleotides, the CDR3 is TGCAGTGCCCCCGGCAGCACAGATACGCAGTATTTT. Its protein is CSAPGSTDTQYF.

This clonotype showed up many times. The chain couples TRBV12-3 or TRBV12-4 to TRBJ2-1, with 11 bases lining up with TRBD2. Losses at the gene ends were 6 bases for V and 7 bases for J; bases not matched to a gene: 23. This CDR3 is 20 amino acids long. CDR3 loop: CASRPGGASGRPRQGNEQFF. In DNA form, the CDR3 reads TGTGCCAGCAGGCCGGGAGGGGCTAGCGGGAGGCCCCGCCAAGGAAATGAGCAGTTCTTC.

This clonotype was counted a few times. The chain links TRBV14 to TRBJ2-5; D is uncertain. CDR3 length: 12 residues. The germline V gene has CDR1 SGHDN and CDR2 FVKESK. The V end was cut by 4 bases, the J end by 5 bases, with 8 bases between. CDR3: CASSRTMETQYF. The CDR3 bases are TGTGCCAGCAGCCGCACCATGGAGACCCAGTACTTC.

This clonotype was detected ten times or more. The gene calls are TRBV9 and TRBJ1-4, with 7 positions matching TRBD1. This CDR3 has 17 residues. From germline, CDR1 is SGDLS and CDR2 YYNGEE. J lost 0 bases, V lost 4 bases, and 9 bases had no gene match. As DNA, the CDR3 is TGTGCCAGCAGCCCCAGGACAGGATCAACAACTAATGAAAAACTGTTTTTT. Translated, it gives CASSPRTGSTTNEKLFF.

There are a few counts of this clonotype. The chain links TRBV2 to TRBJ2-7, with 8 bases aligning to TRBD1. The CDR3 sequence is 13 residues long. Germline V gene sequence: CDR1 SNHLY, CDR2 FYNNEI. V gave up 7 bases and J gave up 4 bases; unmatched junction bases: 6. The CDR3 region has the DNA TGTGCCAGCACCCGAGACAGGGGTTACGAGCAGTACTTC. Translation gives CASTRDRGYEQYF.

This clonotype appeared a few times. V is TRBV5-1 and J is TRBJ2-7; TRBD1 aligns across 9 bases. CDR1 and CDR2 (germline): SGHRS, YFSETQ. This CDR3 is built from 14 residues. J gave up 2 bases and V 5 bases, and 5 bases lay outside the gene matches. The CDR3 sequence: CASSGTGRPYEQYF. The DNA for the CDR3 is TGCGCCAGCAGTGGGACAGGGCGTCCCTACGAGCAGTACTTC. Using reference TRBV5-1 and TRBJ2-7 for the parts outside the CDR3, the full variable domain is KAGVTQTPRYLIKTRGQQVTLSCSPISGHRSVSWYQQTPGQGLQFLFEYFSETQRNKGNFPGRFSGRQFSNSRSEMNVSTLELGDSALYLCASSGTGRPYEQYFGPGTRLTVT.

The J gene is TRBJ1-1, the V gene TRBV6-5, with unresolved D. CDR1 and CDR2 from the germline V gene are MNHEY and SVGAGI. V lost 6 bases and J lost 1, with 21 bases in between. The CDR3 contains 17 residues. As DNA, the CDR3 is TGTGCCAGCAGGCAGAGGGTAGGGAGTCTGAAGAACACTGAAGCTTTCTTT. It encodes CASRQRVGSLKNTEAFF.

This clonotype was picked up many times. The rearrangement joins TRBV2 to TRBJ2-1; 8 bases are a match to TRBD2. Looked up from germline, CDR1 is SNHLY and CDR2 is FYNNEI. This CDR3 spans 16 amino acids. After removal of 4 bases from V and 2 bases from J, the junction contained 7 bases not matched to a gene. The CDR3 bases are TGTGCCAGCAGTGTAGCTAGCGGGCTAGCCTACAATGAGCAGTTCTTC. Translated, it gives CASSVASGLAYNEQFF. Based on the CDR3 plus reference TRBV2 and TRBJ2-1, the full variable domain is EPEVTQTPSHQVTQMGQEVILRCVPISNHLYFYWYRQILGQKVEFLVSFYNNEISEKSEIFDDQFSVERPDGSNFTLKIRSTKLEDSAMYFCASSVASGLAYNEQFFGPGTRLTVL.

This clonotype showed up many times. The V call is TRBV9, the J call TRBJ1-6; possibly TRBD1 for D (5 bases). Germline lookup yields CDR1 SGDLS and CDR2 YYNGEE. V lost 4 bases, J lost 7 bases, and 15 bases lay in between. The CDR3 spans 15 residues. The CDR3 DNA sequence: TGTGCCAGCAGCCCCGTTGGTTGGGGGAATTCACCCCTCCACTTT. Its translation is CASSPVGWGNSPLHF.

The chain recombines TRBV12-5 with TRBJ2-7; maybe TRBD1 (6 bases). Germline CDR1 is LGHNT and CDR2 is FRNRAP. The CDR3 runs 12 residues. Deletions cut 7 bases from V and 3 bases from J, with 10 bases between. CDR3 in DNA: TGTGCTAGTGCCTCGGACAGCTACGAGCAGTACTTC. The encoded protein is CASASDSYEQYF.

The genes are TRBV30 and TRBJ2-1, with a weak D call TRBD2 (5 bases). This CDR3 region has 16 residues. V was shortened by 1 base and J by 6 bases, with 19 bases between the two germline ends. Germline V gives CDR1 GTSNPN, CDR2 SVGIG (reference sequence). The CDR3 nucleotides read TGTGCCTGGAGTGCCCAACTAGGTGGGCTTCGCAATGAGCAGTTCTTC. It translates to CAWSAQLGGLRNEQFF.

This clonotype was seen ten or more times. J is TRBJ1-2 and V is TRBV14, with unresolved D. V was cut by 0 bases and J by 6 bases, with 8 bases left in between. This CDR3 is 13 amino acids long. Looked up from germline, CDR1 is SGHDN and CDR2 is FVKESK. For the CDR3, the DNA is TGTGCCAGCAGCCAAGATTGGTCTAATGGCTACACCTTC. It encodes CASSQDWSNGYTF.

Note on this clonotype: Sequence at one end of the junction differs from germline and may be a read error. The V call is TRBV6-1, the J call TRBJ1-5, with a tentative D call TRBD1 (6 bases). The CDR3 has 17 amino acids. Looked up from germline, CDR1 is MNHNS and CDR2 is SASEGT. The CDR3 loop reads CAGSPSIPGTRGQPQHF. The CDR3 nucleotides read TGTGCCGGCAGTCCATCTATTCCCGGGACCAGGGGTCAGCCCCAGCATTTT.

This clonotype was seen at least ten times. V is TRBV10-2 and J is TRBJ2-3; either TRBD1 or TRBD2 may fit D (6 bases each). CDR3 length: 18 amino acids. Germline CDR1 is WSHSY and CDR2 is SAAADI. V lost 2 bases to trimming and J lost 1 base, with 19 bases between them. The CDR3 here is CASSEISLGGGGTDTQYF. The CDR3 bases are TGCGCCAGCAGTGAGATTTCCCTAGGAGGGGGAGGCACAGATACGCAGTATTTT.

There are a few counts of this clonotype. This chain uses TRBV12-3 or TRBV12-4 with TRBJ2-3, with TRBD2 matching over 10 bases. The CDR3 consists of 16 residues. Unmatched junction bases numbered 10, after V lost 8 bases and J lost 2 bases. The CDR3 protein is CASRNSGRVPTDTQYF. In DNA, the CDR3 is TGTGCCAGCCGTAACAGCGGGAGGGTCCCCACAGATACGCAGTATTTT.

This clonotype was detected a few times. The chain carries TRBV20-1 and TRBJ1-4; D unclear. The germline V gene encodes CDR1 DFQATT and CDR2 SNEGSKA (reference sequence). The CDR3 covers 12 residues. Trimming pared 3 bases from V and 5 bases from J, leaving 7 bases between. CDR3 in amino acids: CSARTGNEKLFF. For the CDR3, the DNA is TGCAGTGCTAGGACGGGAAATGAAAAACTGTTTTTT.

This clonotype was detected ten times or more. The rearrangement uses TRBV7-9 and TRBJ2-3; the match to TRBD2 covers 14 bases. The V and J ends lost 6 bases and 6 bases, in that order; junction bases with no gene match: 8. Germline CDR1 SEHNR, CDR2 FQNEAQ (reference sequence). CDR3 length: 16 residues. The CDR3 DNA sequence: TGTGCCAGCAGACCGGGACTAGCGGGAGTGAGGGATACGCAGTATTTT. It specifies CASRPGLAGVRDTQYF.

This clonotype was seen ten or more times. V is TRBV5-1 and J is TRBJ2-7; D gene uncertain. Germline V gene lookup returns CDR1 SGHRS and CDR2 YFSETQ. The CDR3 totals 12 residues. V lost 4 bases, J lost 6 bases, and 11 bases lay in between. The CDR3 bases are TGCGCCAGCAGCCCTACCGGGTCCGAGCAGTACTTC. Translated: CASSPTGSEQYF.

A remark on this clonotype: A much more abundant neighbour one base away suggests this may be a read error. The gene calls are TRBV3-1 and TRBJ2-7; the D gene is possibly TRBD1 (6 bases). The germline gives CDR1 LGHDT, CDR2 YNNKEL (reference sequence). The CDR3 spans 15 residues. The germline V and J ends were trimmed by 0 bases and 0 bases, with 9 bases remaining between them. The CDR3: CASSQEGGGSYEQYF. The CDR3 DNA reads as TGTGCCAGCAGCCAAGAAGGGGGTGGCTCCTACGAGCAGTACTTC.

The J gene is TRBJ2-5, the V gene TRBV6-5; 10 bases are a match to TRBD2. Germline V lookup: CDR1 MNHEY, CDR2 SVGAGI. V was pared by 4 bases and J by 4 bases, with 9 bases of the junction left unmatched. There are 16 residues in the CDR3. The chain's CDR3 is CASSSLAGVGSETQYF. Here the CDR3 DNA reads TGTGCCAGCAGTTCCCTAGCGGGAGTAGGGTCAGAGACCCAGTACTTC.

This rearrangement joins TRBV19 to TRBJ2-5; 7 positions match TRBD2. V shed 3 bases and J 4 bases; nucleotides not matched to a gene: 5. Germline CDR1 is LNHDA and CDR2 is SQIVND (reference sequence). The CDR3 consists of 14 residues. The DNA of the CDR3 is TGTGCCAGTAGTATCCGGACTAGTACAGAGACCCAGTACTTC. This sequence encodes CASSIRTSTETQYF.

The sample holds a few counts of this clonotype. V and J are TRBV27 and TRBJ1-6; the D is unclear. Looked up from germline, CDR1 is MNHEY and CDR2 is SMNVEV (reference sequence). V was cut by 3 bases and J by 7 bases, with 7 bases left in between. The CDR3 is made up of 13 amino acids. CDR3 bases: TGTGCCAGCAGTTTCTGGCCGAATTCACCCCTCCACTTT. This codes for CASSFWPNSPLHF.

This clonotype was counted only a few times. J is TRBJ2-3 and V is TRBV5-1, with D perhaps matching TRBD1 (6 bases). The CDR3 runs 14 residues. Germline lookup yields CDR1 SGHRS and CDR2 YFSETQ. The V end was cut by 3 bases, the J end by 4 bases, with 12 bases between. The CDR3 DNA reads as TGCGCCAGCAGCTCTAGGACAGCCTCAGATACGCAGTATTTT. This sequence encodes CASSSRTASDTQYF.

This clonotype has at least ten counts. This chain joins TRBV5-1 and TRBJ2-6; 8 positions match TRBD1. V lost 3 bases and J lost 0; bases outside the gene matches: 5. Germline lookup yields CDR1 SGHRS and CDR2 YFSETQ. CDR3 length equals 17 residues. The CDR3 loop is CASSSYTGGSGANVLTF. The DNA of the CDR3 is TGCGCCAGCAGCTCGTATACAGGGGGCTCTGGGGCCAACGTCCTGACTTTC. The full variable domain, with the rest looked up from reference TRBV5-1 and TRBJ2-6, is KAGVTQTPRYLIKTRGQQVTLSCSPISGHRSVSWYQQTPGQGLQFLFEYFSETQRNKGNFPGRFSGRQFSNSRSEMNVSTLELGDSALYLCASSSYTGGSGANVLTFGAGSRLTVL.